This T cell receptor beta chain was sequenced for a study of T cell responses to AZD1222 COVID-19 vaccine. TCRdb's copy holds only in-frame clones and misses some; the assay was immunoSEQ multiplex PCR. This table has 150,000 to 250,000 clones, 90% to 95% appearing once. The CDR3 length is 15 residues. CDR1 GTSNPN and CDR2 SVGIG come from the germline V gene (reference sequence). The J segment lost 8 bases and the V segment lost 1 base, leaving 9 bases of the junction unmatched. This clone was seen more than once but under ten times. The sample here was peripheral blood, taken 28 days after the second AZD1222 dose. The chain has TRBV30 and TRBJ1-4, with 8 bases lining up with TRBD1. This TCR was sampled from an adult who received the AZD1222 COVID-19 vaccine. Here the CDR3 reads CAWSGQGRKGEKLFF. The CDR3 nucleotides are TGTGCCTGGAGTGGACAGGGGAGGAAGGGGGAAAAACTGTTTTTT. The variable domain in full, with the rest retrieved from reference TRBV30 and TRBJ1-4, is SQTIHQWPATLVQPVGSPLSLECTVEGTSNPNLYWYRQAAGRGLQLLFYSVGIGQISSEVPQNLSASRPQDRQFILSSKKLLLSDSGFYLCAWSGQGRKGEKLFFGSGTQLSVL.